The TCR beta chain described here comes from a study of Graves' ophthalmopathy and Graves' hyperthyroidism. At the level of the study: Peripheral blood was obtained at first diagnosis, ahead of any treatment.

For repertoire sequencing, the TCR beta CDR3 regions were amplified from RNA transcripts. RT-PCR with HTBI primers came first, then second-round multiplex PCR. MiXCR, applied by TCRdb to the multiplex PCR reads, yields one record per CDR3 protein. In the table there are about 24,000 distinct CDR3 sequences, about 50% of which are singletons. This CDR3 spans 13 amino acids. Per germline, CDR1 SQVTM and CDR2 ANQGSEA. Trimming at V came to 7 bases and at J to 1 base, leaving 6 bases not matched to a gene. New diagnoses, under 2 months' duration, and ages 18 to 65 characterized the hyperthyroidism patients. Diagnosis relied on clinical symptoms, serum thyroxine, TRAb, thyroid ultrasound and orbital computed tomography. A volume of 10 ml of fresh peripheral blood supplied the PBMCs. This clonotype qualifies as medium-sized.

The clonotype comes from an adult woman with stable Graves' hyperthyroidism. The chain is built from TRBV29-1 and TRBJ2-7, with 8 bases lining up with TRBD2. The sequencing sample was made of peripheral blood. The CDR3: CSAIAGPSYEQYF. The CDR3 DNA is TGCAGCGCGATAGCGGGACCGTCCTACGAGCAGTACTTC.